Each of the 32 T cell receptor beta chains below was sequenced from the same sample in a study of regulatory T cells in long-lasting Graves disease. Time point: persistent/refractory GD, antithyroid drugs over 5 years with positive TRAb. The authors made the TCR library using RNA they extracted from PBMCs. iRepertoire HTBI primers and Arm-PCR of CDR3 regions built TCR beta libraries. Each CDR3 protein gets one entry after TCRdb re-called the multiplex PCR reads with MiXCR. The sample shows about 470,000 distinct CDR3 sequences, about 22% of them seen only once. The specimen was peripheral blood mononuclear cells (PBMCs), collected when the disease was refractory, from a patient treated with antithyroid drugs. Source of these receptors: a female donor with Graves disease.

Of note for this clonotype: One junction end does not reproduce the germline sequence, and a read error may be involved. This chain joins TRBV18 and TRBJ2-4, with D perhaps matching TRBD2 (5 bases). Germline lookup yields CDR1 KGHSH and CDR2 LQKENI. The CDR3 length is 16 residues. The CDR3: CASSPLQSLAINIQYF. In nucleotides, the CDR3 is TGCGCCAGCTCACCACTCCAGTCCCTAGCCATAAACATTCAGTACTTC. Full variable domain (outside the CDR3, taken from reference TRBV18 and TRBJ2-4): NAGVMQNPRHLVRRRGQEARLRCSPMKGHSHVYWYRQLPEEGLKFMVYLQKENIIDESGMPKERFSAEFPKEGPSILRIQQVVRGDSAAYFCASSPLQSLAINIQYFGAGTRLSVL.

This clonotype has at least ten counts. This chain links TRBV20-1 with TRBJ2-5; the match to TRBD1 covers 9 bases. CDR1 is DFQATT, CDR2 SNEGSKA, per germline (reference sequence). Germline trimming cut 6 bases from V and 4 bases from J; bases unmatched to any gene: 9. The CDR3 is made up of 14 amino acids. As DNA, the CDR3 is TGCAGTGCCAGATCCCGGGACAGGGCAGAGACCCAGTACTTC. Its protein product is CSARSRDRAETQYF.

This clonotype was picked up many times. CDR3 amino acids: CASSFFSPNTEAFF. DNA for the CDR3: TGTGCCAGCAGTTTCTTCAGTCCGAACACTGAAGCTTTCTTT. V and J are TRBV28 and TRBJ1-1; the D is unclear. The length of the CDR3 is 14 residues. Germline V gene lookup returns CDR1 MDHEN and CDR2 SYDVKM. The ends were cut back, 3 bases at V and 1 base at J, with 9 bases in the middle.

The rearrangement links TRBV9 to TRBJ2-7, with TRBD2 matching over 9 bases. The CDR3 covers 19 residues. V was clipped by 0 bases and J by 2 bases; unmatched bases: 15. The germline CDR1 and CDR2 sequences are SGDLS and YYNGEE. This CDR3 is CASSVDHPRASSGAYEQYF. The CDR3 DNA sequence: TGTGCCAGCAGCGTAGATCATCCGCGGGCTTCTAGCGGGGCCTACGAGCAGTACTTC.

In its sample, this clonotype was seen a few times. The conserved final phenylalanine or tryptophan is absent from the CDR3, which likely points to a read error. The V call is TRBV6-9, the J call TRBJ1-5; weak D call: TRBD1 (5 bases). The V end lost 3 bases, the J end lost 2 bases, and 14 bases lay between the germline ends. The length of the CDR3 is 16 residues. Germline V CDR1 and CDR2: MNHGY, SVAAGI. CDR3 sequence: CASSYSGGGGNQPQHL. The CDR3 DNA reads TGTGCCAGCAGTTACTCTGGGGGGGGTGGCAATCAGCCCCAGCATCTT.

In its sample, this clonotype was seen many times. The gene calls are TRBV29-1 and TRBJ1-1; D uncertain. The V gene's germline CDR1 is SQVTM and CDR2 ANQGSEA. The germline V and J ends were trimmed by 6 bases and 1 base, with 9 bases remaining between them. This CDR3 has 12 residues. The CDR3: CSVETENTEAFF. The CDR3 bases are TGCAGCGTCGAAACTGAGAACACTGAAGCTTTCTTT.

This rearrangement joins TRBV20-1 to TRBJ1-2; 7 bases line up with TRBD1. Germline V gives CDR1 DFQATT, CDR2 SNEGSKA (reference sequence). The CDR3 has 15 residues. The V and J ends lost 2 bases and 6 bases, in that order; junction bases with no gene match: 12. This chain's CDR3 is CSARTTGFGVHGYTF. The DNA of the CDR3 is TGCAGTGCTAGAACGACAGGGTTCGGGGTTCATGGCTACACCTTC.

This clonotype was seen at least ten times. This CDR3 is CASSHRTAYQETQYF. CDR3 in DNA: TGTGCCAGCAGTCATCGGACTGCGTACCAAGAGACCCAGTACTTC. The chain is built from TRBV5-6 and TRBJ2-5, with a weak D call TRBD2 (5 bases). Germline CDR1 SGHDT, CDR2 YYEEEE. V lost 5 bases and J lost 0, with 14 bases in between. The CDR3 contains 15 residues.

This chain connects TRBV10-3 to TRBJ2-1, with 7 bases fitting TRBD2. Trimming at V came to 6 bases and at J to 2 bases, leaving 4 bases not matched to a gene. This CDR3 spans 14 amino acids. Germline CDR1 ENHRY, CDR2 SYGVKD. Here the CDR3 reads CAISTSETYNEQFF. The CDR3 nucleotides are TGTGCCATCAGCACTAGCGAGACCTACAATGAGCAGTTCTTC.

This clonotype was seen only once. This chain links TRBV2 with TRBJ2-1, with 7 positions matching TRBD1. V gave up 5 bases and J gave up 4 bases; unmatched junction bases: 5. The length of the CDR3 is 14 residues. The germline V gene has CDR1 SNHLY and CDR2 FYNNEI. CDR3 bases: TGTGCCAGCAGTCGAGGACAGGTATACAATGAGCAGTTCTTC. Translation gives CASSRGQVYNEQFF.

Regarding this clonotype: Given a far larger clone just one base away, this is likely a sequencing read error. J is TRBJ1-6 and V is TRBV6-5; D is uncertain. CDR3 size: 15 residues. Looked up from germline, CDR1 is MNHEY and CDR2 is SVGAGI. The V end lost 4 bases, the J end lost 7 bases, and 14 bases lay between the germline ends. The CDR3 DNA follows: TGTGCCAGCAGTTCCGGTCAAAGGGAGAATTCACCCCTCCACTTT. It yields the protein CASSSGQRENSPLHF.

This clonotype was seen many times. The chain is built from TRBV2 and TRBJ2-2; D is ambiguous. Germline CDR1 and CDR2: SNHLY and FYNNEI. There are 12 residues in the CDR3. The V gene lost 6 bases and the J gene lost 7 bases, with 9 bases spanning the gap. This CDR3 reads CASRGLGGELFF. The CDR3 nucleotides are TGTGCCAGCAGAGGCCTGGGCGGGGAGCTGTTTTTT.

At least ten counts were recorded for this clonotype. This chain connects TRBV12-3 or TRBV12-4 to TRBJ2-4, with 7 positions matching TRBD1. V was clipped by 10 bases and J by 6 bases; unmatched bases: 12. CDR3 size: 14 residues. The chain's CDR3 is CATTSTGTVNIQYF. The CDR3 coding sequence is TGTGCCACCACCTCGACAGGGACGGTAAACATTCAGTACTTC.

The sample holds many counts of this clonotype. The chain links TRBV12-3 or TRBV12-4 to TRBJ2-7, with 10 bases matching TRBD2. The CDR3 has 16 residues. The J segment lost 1 base and the V segment lost 5 bases, leaving 8 bases of the junction unmatched. For the CDR3, the DNA is TGTGCCAGCAGTCCACCTCCGACTAGCGGGTCCTACGAGCAGTACTTC. Translating it yields CASSPPPTSGSYEQYF.

This clonotype came up a few times. The chain carries TRBV18 and TRBJ2-7; 7 nucleotides line up with TRBD1. The CDR3 is 12 residues long. Trimming cost V 5 bases and J 6 bases; bases outside gene matches: 4. Germline CDR1 KGHSH, CDR2 LQKENI. The CDR3 is CASSIDRVEQYF. The CDR3 DNA sequence: TGTGCCAGCTCAATAGACAGGGTCGAGCAGTACTTC.

The chain combines TRBV20-1 with TRBJ2-7; 8 bases align to TRBD1. The CDR3 length is 14 residues. Trimming took 2 bases from V and 4 from J; bases not matched to a gene: 7. The germline CDR1 and CDR2 sequences are DFQATT and SNEGSKA (reference sequence). CDR3 coding DNA: TGCAGTGCTAGACTAGACAGGGGTTCGTACGAGCAGTACTTC. Protein sequence: CSARLDRGSYEQYF.

The chain combines TRBV7-9 with TRBJ1-1, with D unresolved. V was cut by 2 bases and J by 8 bases, with 9 bases left in between. CDR3 length equals 12 residues. The germline CDR1 and CDR2 sequences are SEHNR and FQNEAQ (reference sequence). CDR3 nucleotides: TGTGCCAGCAGCTTAAGGGAGGCGGAAGCTTTCTTT. Its translation: CASSLREAEAFF.

This clonotype was detected a few times. Here the CDR3 reads CSARDRAPRYGYTF. CDR3 bases: TGCAGTGCTAGAGACCGGGCCCCTCGATATGGCTACACCTTC. The chain recombines TRBV20-1 with TRBJ1-2; the D is unclear. Germline V gene sequence: CDR1 DFQATT, CDR2 SNEGSKA (reference sequence). With 0 bases removed from V and 5 bases from J, the gap between germline ends came to 13 bases. The CDR3 covers 14 residues.

This clonotype was observed many times. V and J are TRBV15 and TRBJ1-5; TRBD1 is a possible D gene (5 bases). V was pared by 3 bases and J by 5 bases, with 11 bases between. Germline loops: CDR1 LNHNV, CDR2 YYDKDF (reference sequence). CDR3 length: 14 residues. CDR3 sequence reads: CATSSPGMYQPQHF. In DNA, the CDR3 is TGTGCCACCAGCAGTCCAGGGATGTATCAGCCCCAGCATTTT.

The sample holds many counts of this clonotype. J is TRBJ2-7 and V is TRBV6-1; no reliable D call. V lost 5 bases and J lost 5, with 19 bases in between. Germline CDR1 and CDR2: MNHNS and SASEGT. This CDR3 contains 15 residues. The DNA of the CDR3 is TGTGCCAGCAGTCCGTTCCGGGTCCCAGGCCACGAGCAGTACTTC. It specifies CASSPFRVPGHEQYF.

This clonotype was seen many times. The rearrangement joins TRBV28 to TRBJ1-4, with TRBD1 matching 8 bases. The CDR3 consists of 14 residues. V lost 7 bases to trimming and J lost 4 bases; unmatched junction nucleotides: 5. In germline, CDR1 is MDHEN, CDR2 SYDVKM. This CDR3 is CASTPGQGNEKLFF. CDR3 nucleotides: TGTGCCAGCACCCCAGGACAGGGTAATGAAAAACTGTTTTTT. The full variable domain, in which reference TRBV28 and TRBJ1-4 provide the parts outside the CDR3, is DVKVTQSSRYLVKRTGEKVFLECVQDMDHENMFWYRQDPGLGLRLIYFSYDVKMKEKGDIPEGYSVSREKKERFSLILESASTNQTSMYLCASTPGQGNEKLFFGSGTQLSVL.

This clonotype turned up a few times. This chain connects TRBV5-5 to TRBJ1-2; the D gene is possibly TRBD1 (6 bases). The CDR3 length is 14 residues. From germline, CDR1 is SGHKS and CDR2 YYEKEE (reference sequence). Trimming cost V 7 bases and J 4 bases, with 17 bases left between them. The chain's CDR3 is CASVPTGTLYGYTF. Here the CDR3 DNA reads TGTGCCAGCGTACCTACAGGGACTCTCTATGGCTACACCTTC.

To note about this clonotype: A much larger clone sits a single nucleotide away, making a read error possible. As the CDR3 is not closed by the conserved phenylalanine or tryptophan, this likely results from a read error. V and J are TRBV6-2 or TRBV6-3 and TRBJ1-5, with D perhaps matching TRBD1 (5 bases). This CDR3 comprises 14 residues. The germline V gene encodes CDR1 MNHEY and CDR2 SVGEGT. V was clipped by 6 bases and J by 4 bases, with 13 bases between them. CDR3 coding DNA: TGTGCCAGCAGGGGGCCTTTAGGGAATCAGCCCCAGCATGTT. It is translated as CASRGPLGNQPQHV.

The sample holds many counts of this clonotype. This chain links TRBV12-3 or TRBV12-4 with TRBJ2-2, with TRBD1 matching over 10 bases. The CDR3 spans 14 residues. V was clipped by 7 bases and J by 6 bases; unmatched bases: 5. The CDR3 loop is CASTKGQGSGELFF. CDR3 bases: TGTGCCAGCACTAAGGGACAGGGGTCCGGGGAGCTGTTTTTT.

The chain joins TRBV12-5 to TRBJ1-3; D gene ambiguous. The CDR3 loop spans 13 amino acids. V was trimmed by 0 bases and J by 4 bases, leaving 4 bases between them. Germline loops: CDR1 LGHNT, CDR2 FRNRAP. CDR3 sequence: CASGLVRGNTIYF. CDR3 sequence (DNA): TGTGCTAGTGGTTTGGTAAGGGGAAACACCATATATTTT. The variable domain in full, with the rest retrieved from reference TRBV12-5 and TRBJ1-3, is DARVTQTPRHKVTEMGQEVTMRCQPILGHNTVFWYRQTMMQGLELLAYFRNRAPLDDSGMPKDRFSAEMPDATLATLKIQPSEPRDSAVYFCASGLVRGNTIYFGEGSWLTVV.

This clonotype turned up a few times. The chain carries TRBV20-1 and TRBJ2-2; TRBD1 might be the D (5 bases). The CDR3 totals 16 residues. The V gene lost 1 base and the J gene lost 4 bases, with 16 bases spanning the gap. Per the germline V gene, CDR1 is DFQATT and CDR2 is SNEGSKA (reference sequence). CDR3 amino acids: CSARVLRVGVTGELFF. The CDR3 DNA reads as TGCAGTGCTAGAGTCCTCAGGGTAGGGGTCACCGGGGAGCTGTTTTTT.

The rearrangement uses TRBV12-3 or TRBV12-4 and TRBJ2-3; TRBD2 matches 12 bases. There are 17 residues in the CDR3. The trim removed 10 bases at V and 1 base at J, leaving 12 bases unmatched. This CDR3 reads CATRGGTSGFGTDTQYF. For the CDR3, the DNA is TGTGCCACCAGGGGCGGGACTAGCGGGTTTGGCACAGATACGCAGTATTTT.

In the case of this clonotype: A junction boundary mismatches the germline segment, possibly from a read error. J is TRBJ2-7 and V is TRBV20-1, with 8 bases matching TRBD1. This CDR3 is 15 amino acids long. Germline CDR1 and CDR2: DFQATT and SNEGSKA (reference sequence). The CDR3 DNA reads TGCAGTGCTGCCCCGGATGGACAGGGCTCCGACGAGCAGTACTTC. It translates to CSAAPDGQGSDEQYF.

The chain joins TRBV7-2 to TRBJ1-1, with unresolved D. The V gene lost 2 bases and the J gene lost 0 bases, with 13 bases spanning the gap. The CDR3 is made up of 16 amino acids. CDR1 and CDR2 (germline): SGHTA, FQGNSA. The CDR3 DNA sequence: TGTGCCAGCAGCTTAATCGGCGGTCTTTTGAACACTGAAGCTTTCTTT. As protein: CASSLIGGLLNTEAFF.

The CDR3 loop reads CASNELEPGQLLSANVLTF. The CDR3 region has the DNA TGTGCCAGCAATGAACTGGAACCGGGACAGCTTCTGTCGGCCAACGTCCTGACTTTC. J is TRBJ2-6 and V is TRBV6-2 or TRBV6-3, with 7 bases fitting TRBD1. CDR1 MNHEY and CDR2 SVGEGT come from the germline V gene. The junction had 21 bases not matched to a gene; V was cut back by 7 bases and J by 6 bases. CDR3 size: 19 residues.

The rearrangement uses TRBV3-1 and TRBJ2-7; 7 nucleotides align to TRBD2. Germline assignment: CDR1 LGHDT and CDR2 YNNKEL (reference sequence). Unmatched junction bases numbered 5, after V lost 4 bases and J lost 2 bases. The CDR3 is 14 amino acids. The chain's CDR3 is CASSRREGPYEQYF. The DNA of the CDR3 is TGTGCCAGCAGCCGAAGGGAGGGGCCCTACGAGCAGTACTTC.

The table lists this clonotype with many counts. The chain links TRBV28 to TRBJ2-5, with 11 positions matching TRBD1. CDR3 length equals 16 residues. Trimming at V came to 5 bases and at J to 2 bases, leaving 7 bases not matched to a gene. Germline CDR1 reads MDHEN; CDR2 reads SYDVKM. The CDR3 sequence: CASSPGGTGGQETQYF. CDR3 sequence (DNA): TGTGCCAGCAGTCCAGGGGGGACAGGGGGACAAGAGACCCAGTACTTC.